What follows are 14 T cell receptor beta chains derived from one specimen sequenced in a study of blood T cell repertoires in COVID-19. The repertoire was sequenced with immunoSEQ multiplex PCR; TCRdb's copy has only in-frame clones and lacks some. In the table there are about 200,000 clones, 82% of which are singletons. The sequenced material came from peripheral blood. Source of these receptors: an elderly woman with COVID-19, enrolled during active disease.

V is TRBV7-6 and J is TRBJ2-2; TRBD2 agrees at 10 bases. The CDR3 has 16 residues. V was pared by 2 bases and J by 2 bases, with 2 bases of the junction left unmatched. The germline CDR1 and CDR2 sequences are SGHVS and FNYEAQ. Written as DNA, the CDR3 is TGTGCCAGCAGCTTAAGCGGGGGGGCCAACACCGGGGAGCTGTTTTTT. Residues: CASSLSGGANTGELFF.

The chain recombines TRBV4-1 with TRBJ2-7; TRBD1 aligns across 7 bases. V trimming: 0 bases; J trimming: 4 bases; junction bases outside the gene matches: 6. CDR1 is MGHRA and CDR2 is YSYEKL in the germline V gene. This CDR3 is 15 amino acids long. CDR3 residues: CASSQDPGGRYEQYF. DNA of the CDR3: TGCGCCAGCAGCCAAGACCCAGGGGGTAGGTACGAGCAGTACTTC.

The chain has TRBV6-5 and TRBJ2-7; D ambiguous. CDR1 and CDR2 from the germline V gene are MNHEY and SVGAGI. The CDR3 runs 13 residues. Trimming pared 2 bases from V and 5 bases from J, leaving 10 bases between. CDR3 residues: CASSYSAAHEQYF. In DNA form, the CDR3 reads TGTGCCAGCAGTTACAGCGCCGCACACGAGCAGTACTTC.

The chain couples TRBV2 to TRBJ2-7; a weak D match, TRBD1 (5 bases). Trimming shortened V by 3 bases and J by 2 bases, and 11 bases separated the two germline ends. This CDR3 is built from 14 residues. Germline values: CDR1 SNHLY, CDR2 FYNNEI. CDR3 region: CASSDQEQAYEQYF. The CDR3 nucleotides are TGTGCCAGCAGTGATCAAGAACAGGCCTACGAGCAGTACTTC.

For this clone: At one end the junction does not follow the germline gene, possibly because of a read error. The chain carries TRBV9 and TRBJ2-1; 9 bases are a match to TRBD2. The CDR3 totals 15 residues. Germline assignment: CDR1 SGDLS and CDR2 YYNGEE. The CDR3 region has the DNA TGTGCCAGCAGCGCGGACAGCGGGGGGTACAATGGGCAGTTCTTC. Its translation: CASSADSGGYNGQFF.

The genes are TRBV3-1 (or the pseudogene TRBV3-2) and TRBJ2-1; possibly TRBD2 for D (6 bases). The CDR3 is 13 amino acids. CDR1 is LGHDT and CDR2 is YNNKEL in the germline V gene (reference sequence). V lost 5 bases and J lost 9, with 14 bases in between. CDR3: CASSLISGSEQFF. CDR3 sequence (DNA): TGTGCCAGCAGCTTGATTAGCGGAAGTGAGCAGTTCTTC.

The rearrangement links TRBV27 to TRBJ1-1; a possible D gene is TRBD1 (5 bases). From germline, CDR1 is MNHEY and CDR2 SMNVEV (reference sequence). The ends were cut back, 4 bases at V and 0 bases at J, with 12 bases in the middle. The CDR3 has 15 residues. DNA for the CDR3: TGTGCCAGCAGTTCCCATACAGGAGTGAACACTGAAGCTTTCTTT. Its protein is CASSSHTGVNTEAFF.

J is TRBJ2-7 and V is TRBV10-3; 10 bases match TRBD2. The CDR3 contains 15 residues. Per the germline V gene, CDR1 is ENHRY and CDR2 is SYGVKD. V trimming: 6 bases; J trimming: 2 bases; junction bases outside the gene matches: 7. The CDR3 DNA follows: TGTGCCATCAGCGATCGGACTAGCGGCCCCTACGAGCAGTACTTC. Protein product: CAISDRTSGPYEQYF.

The CDR3 reads CASSFGQGQAFF. For the CDR3, the DNA is TGTGCCAGCAGCTTCGGACAGGGACAAGCTTTCTTT. This sequence joins TRBV11-2 and TRBJ1-1; TRBD1 aligns across 8 bases. The CDR3 contains 12 residues. Germline assignment: CDR1 SGHAT and CDR2 FQNNGV. Germline trimming cut 3 bases from V and 9 bases from J; bases unmatched to any gene: 3. Drawing the rest from reference TRBV11-2 and TRBJ1-1, the complete variable domain is EAGVAQSPRYKIIEKRQSVAFWCNPISGHATLYWYQQILGQGPKLLIQFQNNGVVDDSQLPKDRFSAERLKGVDSTLKIQPAKLEDSAVYLCASSFGQGQAFFGQGTRLTVV.

This chain connects TRBV7-9 to TRBJ1-5; a possible D gene is TRBD1 (5 bases). The germline CDR1 and CDR2 sequences are SEHNR and FQNEAQ (reference sequence). CDR3 size: 14 residues. The germline V and J ends were trimmed by 3 bases and 1 base, with 7 bases remaining between them. CDR3 in DNA: TGTGCCAGCAGCTTGAAGGGGAGCAATCAGCCCCAGCATTTT. Translating it yields CASSLKGSNQPQHF.

This chain uses TRBV5-1 with TRBJ1-3; D might be TRBD1 (6 bases). CDR3 length: 14 amino acids. Trimming took off 3 bases at V and 6 bases at J, with 13 bases between the two ends. CDR1 and CDR2 (germline): SGHRS, YFSETQ. The CDR3 nucleotides read TGCGCCAGCAGCTCGACAGGTTATGAAAACACCATATATTTT. Protein sequence: CASSSTGYENTIYF.

This sequence joins TRBV7-2 and TRBJ1-2; perhaps TRBD1 as D (5 bases). V gave up 1 base and J gave up 4 bases, with 10 bases separating them. The V gene's germline CDR1 is SGHTA and CDR2 FQGNSA. There are 14 residues in the CDR3. The CDR3 sequence is CASSLGGGTYGYTF. The CDR3 DNA reads as TGTGCCAGCAGCTTAGGCGGGGGAACCTATGGCTACACCTTC.

The chain couples TRBV5-6 to TRBJ1-4, with D perhaps matching TRBD1 (5 bases). Trimming stripped 3 bases from V and 3 bases from J, with 9 bases between. CDR1 and CDR2 from the germline V gene are SGHDT and YYEEEE. The CDR3 has 14 amino acids. The CDR3 sequence: CASSWGRPNEKLFF. The CDR3 DNA reads TGTGCCAGCAGCTGGGGGAGGCCTAATGAAAAACTGTTTTTT.

The chain links TRBV7-8 to TRBJ1-2, with unresolved D. Germline V lookup: CDR1 SGHVS, CDR2 FQNEAQ. This CDR3 is 14 amino acids long. V lost 4 bases to trimming and J lost 0 bases, with 9 bases between them. The CDR3 here is CASSSGLANYGYTF. The CDR3 DNA reads TGTGCCAGCAGCTCCGGACTGGCTAACTATGGCTACACCTTC.